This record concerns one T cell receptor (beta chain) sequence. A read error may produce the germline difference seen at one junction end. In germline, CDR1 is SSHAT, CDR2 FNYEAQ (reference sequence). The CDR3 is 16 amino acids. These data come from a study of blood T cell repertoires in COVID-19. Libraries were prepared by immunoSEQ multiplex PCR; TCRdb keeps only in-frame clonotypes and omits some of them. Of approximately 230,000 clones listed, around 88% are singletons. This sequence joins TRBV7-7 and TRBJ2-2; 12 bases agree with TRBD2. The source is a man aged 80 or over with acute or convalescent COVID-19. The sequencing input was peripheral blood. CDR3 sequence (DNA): TGTGCTAGCAGCCCGACTAGCGGGAGCGATACCGGGGAGCTGTTTTTT. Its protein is CASSPTSGSDTGELFF.